This T cell receptor (beta chain) was found in a study of T cells in Graves' hyperthyroidism and ophthalmopathy. Study results and limitations: Most clonotypes expanded in the thyroid (above 0.001) were also present in blood.

Amplification of TCR beta CDR3 regions used RNA as the template. During a first-round RT-PCR of the TCR CDR3, the HTBI primer set was used. TCRdb reprocessed the multiplex PCR reads with MiXCR, giving one entry per CDR3 protein. The sample carries a few hundred thousand distinct CDR3 sequences, around 20% recorded once. There are many counts of this clonotype. Its target is unknown. The study defined stable Graves' hyperthyroidism as no ophthalmopathy progression within 18 months. The PBMCs had their origin in less than 13 ml of fresh peripheral blood. Trimming cost V 0 bases and J 3 bases, with 12 bases left between them. This CDR3 comprises 15 residues.

The gene calls are TRBV12-3 or TRBV12-4 and TRBJ2-7; no firm D call. The receptor's source is a man between 18 and 29 years old with Graves' hyperthyroidism. The sample consisted of blood. CDR3 in DNA: TGTGCCAGCAGTTTAGCGTTTGATAGGGACTACGAGCAGTACTTC. Its translation: CASSLAFDRDYEQYF.